These 24 T cell receptor beta chains were all obtained from the same sample, sequenced in a study of cytotoxic CD8 clonotypes in ibrutinib-treated CLL (dated by TCRdb to the early 2020s). The time point label here, explained by the study, means: progressive disease on ibrutinib. Libraries came from the immunoSEQ multiplex PCR assay. The immuneACCESS repertoire file appears here via TCRdb, limited to in-frame rearrangements. These files lack a portion of the clones; in checked studies, under half of the deficit traces to unresolved V genes, and the cause of the others is not known. A total of some 10,000 clones appear in this sample, 70% to 80% of them only once. About 16% of the sample belongs to the ten largest clones. Material: PBMCs, obtained at disease progression, from a patient treated with ibrutinib. These receptors all stem from a human donor with chronic lymphocytic leukemia.

The V and J genes are TRBV5-1 and TRBJ1-3; D is ambiguous. CDR1 and CDR2 from the germline V gene are SGHRS and YFSETQ. The CDR3 totals 14 residues. V shed 4 bases and J shed 1 base, with 9 bases lying between them. The CDR3 here is CASSPTRSGNTIYF. Here the CDR3 DNA reads TGCGCCAGCAGCCCGACAAGATCTGGAAACACCATATATTTT.

V is TRBV18 and J is TRBJ2-1, with D possibly matching TRBD2 (5 bases). The germline V and J ends were trimmed by 1 base and 3 bases, with 16 bases remaining between them. Per germline, CDR1 KGHSH and CDR2 LQKENI. This CDR3 spans 17 amino acids. In DNA, the CDR3 is TGTGCCAGCTCACCACTAGTTCGTAGCGCCAGCTACAATGAGCAGTTCTTC. Translated, it gives CASSPLVRSASYNEQFF.

The chain employs TRBV6-1 and TRBJ1-3; a weak D match, TRBD1 (5 bases). This CDR3 contains 16 residues. Germline CDR1 reads MNHNS; CDR2 reads SASEGT. Trimming cost V 4 bases and J 0 bases, with 13 bases left between them. The CDR3 is CASSGTGAFSGNTIYF. DNA of the CDR3: TGTGCCAGCAGTGGCACAGGAGCCTTCTCTGGAAACACCATATATTTT.

The chain combines TRBV29-1 with TRBJ2-7; D not certain. The V and J ends lost 5 bases and 7 bases respectively, with 12 bases between them. The CDR3 runs to 11 residues. CDR1 SQVTM and CDR2 ANQGSEA come from the germline V gene. The chain's CDR3 is CSVLQPGEQYF. DNA of the CDR3: TGCAGCGTTCTACAACCTGGAGAGCAGTACTTC.

V and J are TRBV21-1 and TRBJ2-5; the tabulated D call, TRBD1, remains unverified against the DNA. TRBV21-1 is described as a pseudogene. The CDR3 is made up of 15 amino acids. The CDR3 bases are TGTGCCAGCAGCATACCGGGACAGAAGTTAGAGACCCAGTACTTC. Translating it yields CASSIPGQKLETQYF.

The rearrangement joins TRBV5-4 to TRBJ2-2; D perhaps matches TRBD2 (6 bases). Germline V CDR1 and CDR2: SGHNT, YYREEE (reference sequence). This CDR3 region has 16 residues. V was shortened by 4 bases and J by 1 base, with 14 bases between the two germline ends. This CDR3 reads CASSRAAGRNTGELFF. The CDR3, as DNA: TGTGCCAGCAGCAGGGCCGCGGGACGGAACACCGGGGAGCTGTTTTTT. The variable domain in full, completed from reference TRBV5-4 and TRBJ2-2, reads ETGVTQSPTHLIKTRGQQVTLRCSSQSGHNTVSWYQQALGQGPQFIFQYYREEENGRGNFPPRFSGLQFPNYSSELNVNALELDDSALYLCASSRAAGRNTGELFFGEGSRLTVL.

The V call is TRBV18, the J call TRBJ1-1; 7 nucleotides agree with TRBD1. Germline CDR1 is KGHSH and CDR2 is LQKENI. Germline trimming cut 5 bases from V and 10 bases from J; bases unmatched to any gene: 10. This CDR3 spans 13 amino acids. CDR3 DNA sequence: TGTGCCAGCTCATCCGACAGGGCCAGGGGAGCTTTCTTT. Protein sequence: CASSSDRARGAFF.

This chain uses TRBV27 with TRBJ2-2; a possible D gene is TRBD2 (6 bases). V was cut by 3 bases and J by 7 bases, with 12 bases left in between. Per germline, CDR1 MNHEY and CDR2 SMNVEV (reference sequence). There are 14 residues in the CDR3. CDR3 nucleotide sequence: TGTGCCAGCAGTTTTCGGGAGTTTAGCGGGGAGCTGTTTTTT. As protein: CASSFREFSGELFF.

The CDR3 nucleotides are TGTGCCAGCAGCTTAAGCGGGAGGGACTCAGATACGCAGTATTTT. Protein sequence: CASSLSGRDSDTQYF. This chain uses TRBV7-3 with TRBJ2-3; 9 bases map to TRBD2. CDR3 length: 15 amino acids. The germline V gene encodes CDR1 SGHTA and CDR2 FQGTGA. V shed 1 base and J 4 bases; nucleotides not matched to a gene: 3.

This chain connects TRBV6-1 to TRBJ1-2, with TRBD1 identical over 12 bases. CDR1 and CDR2 from the germline V gene are MNHNS and SASEGT. Trimming removed 5 bases from V and 7 bases from J; junction bases left unmatched: 2. This CDR3 spans 13 amino acids. In nucleotides, the CDR3 is TGTGCCAGCAGTCGGGGACAGGGGGCTGGCTACACCTTC. Protein product: CASSRGQGAGYTF.

The CDR3 loop is CASSPDPPGGLLETQYF. The CDR3 DNA is TGTGCCAGCAGCCCAGACCCCCCGGGAGGGTTATTAGAGACCCAGTACTTC. This rearrangement joins TRBV7-3 to TRBJ2-5; 8 bases fit TRBD2. V lost 5 bases to trimming and J lost 4 bases; unmatched junction nucleotides: 15. CDR1 is SGHTA and CDR2 is FQGTGA in the germline V gene. The CDR3 sequence is 17 residues long.

This sequence joins TRBV27 and TRBJ2-1; no clear D gene. CDR3 length: 13 residues. The germline gives CDR1 MNHEY, CDR2 SMNVEV (reference sequence). With 5 bases removed from V and 2 bases from J, the gap between germline ends came to 7 bases. The CDR3 protein is CASSPTAYNEQFF. CDR3 sequence (DNA): TGTGCCAGCAGTCCCACGGCCTACAATGAGCAGTTCTTC.

The rearrangement joins TRBV30 to TRBJ1-4; D perhaps matches TRBD1 (6 bases). The CDR3 runs 14 residues. Per the germline V gene, CDR1 is GTSNPN and CDR2 is SVGIG (reference sequence). V lost 5 bases and J 7 bases, leaving 17 bases between the germline ends. DNA of the CDR3: TGTGCCTGGGATCAGGGGCAGGGTGTTGAAAAACTGTTTTTT. It codes for CAWDQGQGVEKLFF.

The chain is built from TRBV5-1 and TRBJ1-4; D is undetermined. This CDR3 region has 13 residues. Trimming took off 4 bases at V and 5 bases at J, with 9 bases between the two ends. Germline loops: CDR1 SGHRS, CDR2 YFSETQ. The CDR3: CASSPGVNEKLFF. CDR3 nucleotides: TGCGCCAGCAGCCCCGGCGTGAATGAAAAACTGTTTTTT.

The chain's CDR3 is CASSLGGAWYTGELFF. The CDR3 coding sequence is TGTGCCAGCAGCTTGGGGGGTGCCTGGTACACCGGGGAGCTGTTTTTT. The chain couples TRBV7-3 to TRBJ2-2; tentative D call: TRBD2 (6 bases). V was pared by 3 bases and J by 3 bases, with 14 bases between. This CDR3 is built from 16 residues. CDR1 is SGHTA and CDR2 is FQGTGA in the germline V gene.

The chain carries TRBV28 and TRBJ2-6, with D possibly being TRBD1 (5 bases). This CDR3 comprises 15 residues. From germline, CDR1 is MDHEN and CDR2 SYDVKM. The V end was cut by 3 bases, the J end by 2 bases, with 8 bases between. CDR3 in amino acids: CASSFAGPGANVLTF. As DNA, the CDR3 is TGTGCCAGCAGTTTTGCAGGGCCTGGGGCCAACGTCCTGACTTTC.

The rearrangement joins TRBV6-1 to TRBJ2-5; the match to TRBD1 covers 7 bases. The CDR3 length is 13 residues. The V gene end was trimmed by 6 bases and the J gene end by 4 bases; junction bases not matched to a gene: 5. Germline V gives CDR1 MNHNS, CDR2 SASEGT. The CDR3 nucleotides are TGTGCCAGCAGACCCACAGGGGTAGAGACCCAGTACTTC. This gives the protein CASRPTGVETQYF.

The chain combines TRBV6-1 with TRBJ2-7; D remains ambiguous. Germline V gene data show CDR1 as MNHNS and CDR2 as SASEGT. This CDR3 is 13 amino acids long. Trimming removed 7 bases at V and 2 bases at J, with 12 bases between. The CDR3 region is CASIRARAYEQYF. CDR3 in DNA: TGTGCCAGCATCCGGGCCAGAGCCTACGAGCAGTACTTC.

In its sample, this clone was seen a few times. This rearrangement joins TRBV27 to TRBJ2-7; 11 nucleotides line up with TRBD2. V lost 6 bases to trimming and J lost 2 bases; unmatched junction nucleotides: 6. Germline V gene data show CDR1 as MNHEY and CDR2 as SMNVEV (reference sequence). The length of the CDR3 is 15 residues. The CDR3 protein is CASRPTLAGAYEQYF. The CDR3 nucleotides are TGTGCCAGCAGGCCGACACTAGCGGGAGCCTACGAGCAGTACTTC.

The V call is TRBV15, the J call TRBJ2-7; 9 bases fit TRBD1. The V gene end was trimmed by 3 bases and the J gene end by 4 bases; junction bases not matched to a gene: 4. In germline, CDR1 is LNHNV, CDR2 YYDKDF (reference sequence). The CDR3 is 14 amino acids. In nucleotides, the CDR3 is TGTGCCACCAGCAGTCCCGGGACAGGGTACGAGCAGTACTTC. It translates to CATSSPGTGYEQYF.

The rearrangement joins TRBV29-1 to TRBJ2-1; 8 bases fit TRBD2. The CDR3 is 14 residues long. J gave up 10 bases and V 4 bases, and 12 bases lay outside the gene matches. Germline lookup yields CDR1 SQVTM and CDR2 ANQGSEA. The CDR3 protein is CSVVWASGSEEQFF. In nucleotides, the CDR3 is TGCAGCGTTGTATGGGCTAGCGGGTCCGAAGAGCAGTTCTTC.

This sequence joins TRBV7-2 and TRBJ2-5; D not resolved. The ends were cut back, 0 bases at V and 4 bases at J, with 0 bases in the middle. Germline V gene sequence: CDR1 SGHTA, CDR2 FQGNSA. The length of the CDR3 is 11 residues. CDR3 nucleotides: TGTGCCAGCAGCTTAGCAGAGACCCAGTACTTC. Translation: CASSLAETQYF. Using reference TRBV7-2 and TRBJ2-5 for the parts outside the CDR3, the full variable domain is GAGVSQSPSNKVTEKGKDVELRCDPISGHTALYWYRQSLGQGLEFLIYFQGNSAPDKSGLPSDRFSAERTGGSVSTLTIQRTQQEDSAVYLCASSLAETQYFGPGTRLLVL.

The chain has TRBV7-8 and TRBJ2-1; D ambiguous. Trimming removed 4 bases from V and 3 bases from J, with 4 bases in between. The CDR3 length is 12 residues. Germline-derived CDR1 and CDR2 are SGHVS and FQNEAQ. CDR3 DNA: TGTGCCAGCAGCTGGGGCTACAATGAGCAGTTCTTC. This codes for CASSWGYNEQFF.

CDR3 sequence reads: CASSEAEVGYTF. The CDR3 nucleotides are TGTGCCAGCAGTGAAGCTGAGGTTGGCTACACCTTC. The chain uses TRBV6-1 and TRBJ1-2, with D unresolved. V lost 0 bases to trimming and J lost 7 bases, with 6 bases between them. Germline V gene data show CDR1 as MNHNS and CDR2 as SASEGT. This CDR3 region has 12 residues.